This record covers a single T cell receptor beta chain. These data come from a study of blood T cells in healthy people across ages. A sample-barcoded 5' primer and a J-beta primer mix were used in a second PCR of about 7 to 12 cycles. Using its own MiXCR run on the 5' RACE reads, TCRdb lists one record per CDR3 protein. The table lists 1,800,000 or so distinct CDR3 sequences, 35% to 50% of them singletons. Input material: blood. The sequence came from a human donor in good health.

The CDR3 DNA sequence: TGCGCCAGCAGCTTGGTTGGACAGGGGAGGGGGGCCTACGAGCAGTACTTC. This gives the protein CASSLVGQGRGAYEQYF. The chain combines TRBV5-1 with TRBJ2-7, with 9 bases lining up with TRBD1. The V gene end was trimmed by 0 bases and the J gene end by 2 bases; junction bases not matched to a gene: 9. The CDR3 covers 17 residues. Germline CDR1 reads SGHRS; CDR2 reads YFSETQ.